The entry that follows covers one TCR beta chain sequence. The sample is drawn from a study of T cells in narcolepsy. Generated by immunoSEQ multiplex PCR, the TCRdb table keeps only in-frame clones and is missing some. The sample consists of tens of thousands of clones, approximately 78% of them appearing once. The CDR3 runs 16 residues. CDR1 and CDR2 from the germline V gene are MNHEY and SMNVEV (reference sequence). J was trimmed by 8 bases and V by 5 bases; bases with no gene match: 12. The chain couples TRBV27 to TRBJ2-1; 10 positions agree with TRBD2. This receptor was taken from a human donor with narcolepsy. The sample taken for sequencing was CD45RA- memory CD4+ T cells from PBMCs. In nucleotides, the CDR3 is TGTGCCAGCAGTCCCCCAGGTAGCGGGGGGAGGGATGAGCAGTTCTTC. Its protein product is CASSPPGSGGRDEQFF.